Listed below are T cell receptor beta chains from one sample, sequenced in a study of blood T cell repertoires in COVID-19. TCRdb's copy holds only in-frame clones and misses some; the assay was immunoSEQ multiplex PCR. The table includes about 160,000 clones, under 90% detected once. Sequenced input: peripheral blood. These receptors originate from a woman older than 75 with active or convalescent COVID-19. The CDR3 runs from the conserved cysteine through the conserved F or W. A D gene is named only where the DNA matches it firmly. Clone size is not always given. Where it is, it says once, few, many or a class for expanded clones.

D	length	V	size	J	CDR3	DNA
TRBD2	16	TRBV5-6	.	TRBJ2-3	CASSPLRTSGSDTQYF	TGTGCCAGCAGCCCATTGCGGACTAGCGGGAGTGATACGCAGTATTTT
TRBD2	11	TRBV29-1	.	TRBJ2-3	CSGLATDTQYF	TGCAGCGGACTAGCGACGGATACGCAGTATTTT
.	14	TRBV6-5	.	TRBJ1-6	CASSRDSYNSPLHF	TGTGCCAGCTCGAGAGACTCCTATAATTCACCCCTCCACTTT
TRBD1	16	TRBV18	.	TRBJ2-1	CASSPLPGQTYNEQFF	TGTGCCAGCTCACCTTTACCGGGACAGACTTACAATGAGCAGTTCTTC
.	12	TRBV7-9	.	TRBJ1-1	CASSVGASEAFF	TGTGCCAGCAGTGTAGGAGCCAGTGAAGCTTTCTTT
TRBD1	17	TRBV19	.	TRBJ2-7	CASSIASPGTGYDEQYF	TGTGCCAGTAGTATAGCTTCTCCCGGGACAGGGTACGACGAGCAGTACTTC
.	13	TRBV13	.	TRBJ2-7	CATSLSATYEQYF	TGTGCCACCTCCCTTAGCGCGACCTACGAGCAGTACTTC
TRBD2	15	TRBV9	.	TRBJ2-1	CASSVAAGVVGEQFF	TGTGCCAGCAGCGTAGCTGCGGGAGTGGTGGGAGAGCAGTTCTTC
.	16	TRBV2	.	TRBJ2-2	CASSAWTAPNTGELFF	TGTGCCAGCAGCGCCTGGACAGCCCCTAACACCGGGGAGCTGTTTTTT
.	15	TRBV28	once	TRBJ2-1	CASRPSRGWSREQFF	TGTGCCAGCCGGCCCTCGCGGGGTTGGAGCAGAGAGCAGTTCTTC
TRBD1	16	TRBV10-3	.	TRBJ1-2	CAISESGDRGNYGYTF	TGTGCCATCAGTGAGTCGGGGGACAGGGGTAACTATGGCTACACCTTC
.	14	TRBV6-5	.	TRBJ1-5	CASSYSLSQGPQHF	TGTGCCAGCAGTTACTCCCTCTCACAGGGGCCCCAGCATTTT
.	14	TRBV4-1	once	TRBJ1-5	CASSRAQAREPQHF	TGCGCCAGCAGCCGAGCCCAGGCCAGGGAGCCCCAGCATTTT
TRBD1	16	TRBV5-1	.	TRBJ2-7	CASSLTTGGGLLEQYF	TGCGCCAGCAGCTTGACTACAGGGGGTGGTCTACTCGAGCAGTACTTC
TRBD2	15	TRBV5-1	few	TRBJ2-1	CASSLSGRGNNEQFF	TGCGCCAGCAGCCTTAGCGGGAGGGGGAACAATGAGCAGTTCTTC
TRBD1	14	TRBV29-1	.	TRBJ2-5	CSAEALGQQETQYF	TGCAGCGCCGAGGCCCTGGGACAGCAAGAGACCCAGTACTTC
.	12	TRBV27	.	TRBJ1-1	CASSAGGGEAFF	TGTGCCAGCAGTGCGGGAGGGGGTGAAGCTTTCTTT
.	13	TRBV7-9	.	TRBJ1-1	CASSLTGNTEAFF	TGTGCCAGCAGCTTGACAGGGAACACTGAAGCTTTCTTT
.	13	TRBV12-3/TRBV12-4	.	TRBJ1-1	CASSVKGDTEAFF	TGTGCCAGCAGTGTAAAGGGGGACACTGAAGCTTTCTTT
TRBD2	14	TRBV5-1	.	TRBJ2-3	CASSPGLVLDTQYF	TGCGCCAGCAGCCCCGGACTAGTTCTAGATACGCAGTATTTT
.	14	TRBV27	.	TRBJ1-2	CASSFNPPTGGYTF	TGTGCCAGCAGTTTTAACCCCCCGACAGGCGGCTACACCTTC
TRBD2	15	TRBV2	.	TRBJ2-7	CASSGLAVTSYEQYF	TGTGCCAGCAGTGGCCTAGCGGTAACCTCCTACGAGCAGTACTTC
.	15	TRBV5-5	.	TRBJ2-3	CASSLEVTTTDTQYF	TGTGCCAGCAGCTTGGAAGTGACTACCACAGATACGCAGTATTTT
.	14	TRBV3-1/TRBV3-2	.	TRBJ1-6	CASSPTGLGSPLHF	TGTGCCAGCAGCCCGACAGGTTTGGGATCACCCCTCCACTTT
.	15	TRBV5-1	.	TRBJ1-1	CASSLNGGSTTEAFF	TGCGCCAGCAGCTTAAATGGGGGGTCTACCACTGAAGCTTTCTTT
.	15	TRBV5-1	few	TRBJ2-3	CASSLHGTPTDTQYF	TGCGCCAGCAGCCTGCACGGGACTCCCACAGATACGCAGTATTTT
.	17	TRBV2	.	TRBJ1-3	CASSEYAPRPSGNTIYF	TGTGCCAGCAGTGAATACGCCCCCAGGCCATCTGGAAACACCATATATTTT
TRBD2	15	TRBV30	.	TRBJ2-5	CAWSLSGRGEETQYF	TGTGCCTGGAGTCTGAGCGGGAGAGGCGAGGAGACCCAGTACTTC
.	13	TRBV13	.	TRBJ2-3	CASSPTREDTQYF	TGTGCCAGCAGCCCCACCCGGGAGGATACGCAGTATTTT
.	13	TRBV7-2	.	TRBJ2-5	CASSLRLEETQYF	TGTGCCAGCAGCTTACGACTAGAAGAGACCCAGTACTTC
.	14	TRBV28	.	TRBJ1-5	CAASLGGVGQPQHF	TGTGCCGCCTCTCTAGGGGGGGTAGGTCAGCCCCAGCATTTT
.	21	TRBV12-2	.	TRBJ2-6	CASRLLWTDRGLISGANVLTF	TGTGCAAGTCGCCTGCTTTGGACCGACAGGGGGCTTATCTCTGGGGCCAACGTCCTGACTTTC
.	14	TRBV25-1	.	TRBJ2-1	CASSRSGGKNEQFF	TGTGCCAGCAGTCGCTCTGGCGGGAAAAATGAGCAGTTCTTC
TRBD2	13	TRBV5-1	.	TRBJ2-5	CASKAGGGETQYF	TGCGCCAGCAAAGCGGGAGGAGGAGAGACCCAGTACTTC
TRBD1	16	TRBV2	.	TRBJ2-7	CASSFRTGGVPYEQYF	TGTGCCAGCAGTTTTAGGACAGGGGGTGTTCCCTACGAGCAGTACTTC